This T cell receptor beta chain was identified in a study of T cell responses to AZD1222 COVID-19 vaccine. Sequencing used immunoSEQ multiplex PCR; TCRdb keeps in-frame clones, though not all of them. The sample records 150,000 to 200,000 clones, 85% to 95% being singletons. The V gene lost 5 bases and the J gene lost 4 bases, with 8 bases spanning the gap. The CDR3 has 12 amino acids. The germline V gene has CDR1 PRHDT and CDR2 FYEKMQ (reference sequence). Sequencing was performed on peripheral blood, taken on day 0 of AZD1222 vaccination. The origin of this receptor is an adult in good health. The rearrangement uses TRBV13 and TRBJ1-2; no clear D. For the CDR3, the DNA is TGTGCCAGCAGCATAAGGACCTATGGCTACACCTTC. Translating gives CASSIRTYGYTF.